This T cell receptor beta chain was identified in a study of graft-versus-host responses after intestinal transplantation. The CDR3 covers 13 residues. CDR1 and CDR2 from the germline V gene are GTSNPN and SVGIG (reference sequence). V gave up 5 bases and J gave up 4 bases, with 14 bases separating them. The assay was immunoSEQ multiplex PCR, and TCRdb's table has in-frame clones only and misses some. Among 25,000 to 35,000 clones listed, 87% were seen once. V gene TRBV30 combines with J gene TRBJ1-2; the D is unclear. This sample comprised PBMCs, obtained about 460 days after intestinal transplantation. This receptor was taken from a human patient who received an intestinal transplant, so some T cells may come from the graft donor. The CDR3 sequence is CAWSSTKAYGYTF. In DNA, the CDR3 is TGTGCCTGGTCCTCGACCAAGGCCTATGGCTACACCTTC.